One and the same sample provided the 4 T cell receptor beta chains below, sequenced in a study of response to subunit inactivated influenza vaccine. MiXCR was run by TCRdb on the RT-PCR reads, yielding one entry per CDR3 protein. The profile shows around 480,000 distinct CDR3 sequences, approximately 10% of them singletons. The sequencing used PBMCs from blood, collected roughly 47 days after vaccination. The source is a man between 50 and 59 years old who received an inactivated influenza vaccine.

This clonotype was counted many times. The rearrangement links TRBV5-1 to TRBJ1-2, with D maybe TRBD1 (6 bases). CDR3 size: 13 residues. Per the germline V gene, CDR1 is SGHRS and CDR2 is YFSETQ. The ends were cut back, 3 bases at V and 9 bases at J, with 15 bases in the middle. CDR3 coding DNA: TGCGCCAGCAGCTCGACAGGCTCTGGAAGCTACACCTTC. Translation: CASSSTGSGSYTF.

The V call is TRBV12-3 or TRBV12-4, the J call TRBJ1-1; 7 bases fit TRBD1. CDR3 length: 15 amino acids. Trimming cost V 4 bases and J 6 bases; bases outside gene matches: 11. The CDR3 bases are TGTGCCAGCAGTTCCCACAGGGGTGGCTTATCTGAAGCTTTCTTT. It specifies CASSSHRGGLSEAFF.

This chain connects TRBV7-8 to TRBJ2-1, with TRBD2 matching 7 bases. V lost 4 bases, J lost 12 bases, and 12 bases stayed unmatched. The germline CDR1 and CDR2 sequences are SGHVS and FQNEAQ. This CDR3 is 14 amino acids long. CDR3 in DNA: TGTGCCAGCAGCTCAGGGACTACCGGACTGCGGCAGTTCTTC. The encoded protein is CASSSGTTGLRQFF.

This clonotype appeared many times. This chain links TRBV7-2 with TRBJ1-1; the match to TRBD1 covers 7 bases. This CDR3 is built from 14 residues. V shed 6 bases and J 0 bases; nucleotides not matched to a gene: 4. Germline V gene sequence: CDR1 SGHTA, CDR2 FQGNSA. CDR3 in DNA: TGTGCCAGCAGTTCGACAGGGATGAACACTGAAGCTTTCTTT. Translation: CASSSTGMNTEAFF.